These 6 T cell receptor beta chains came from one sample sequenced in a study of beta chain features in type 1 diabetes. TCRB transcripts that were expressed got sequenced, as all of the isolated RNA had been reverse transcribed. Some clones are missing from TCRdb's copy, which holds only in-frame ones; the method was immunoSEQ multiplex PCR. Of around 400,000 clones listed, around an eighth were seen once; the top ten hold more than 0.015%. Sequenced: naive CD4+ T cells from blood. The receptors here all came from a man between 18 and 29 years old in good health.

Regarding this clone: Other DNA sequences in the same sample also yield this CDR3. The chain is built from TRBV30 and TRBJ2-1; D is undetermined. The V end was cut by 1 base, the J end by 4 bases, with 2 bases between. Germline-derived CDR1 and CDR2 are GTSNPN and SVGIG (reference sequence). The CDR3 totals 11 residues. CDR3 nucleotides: TGTGCCTGGAGTGCATACAATGAGCAGTTCTTC. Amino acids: CAWSAYNEQFF.

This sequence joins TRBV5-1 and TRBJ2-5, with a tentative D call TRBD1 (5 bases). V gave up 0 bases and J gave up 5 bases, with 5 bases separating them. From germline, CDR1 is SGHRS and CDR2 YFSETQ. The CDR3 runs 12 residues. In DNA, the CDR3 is TGCGCCAGCAGCTTGGAGGGGGAGACCCAGTACTTC. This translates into CASSLEGETQYF.

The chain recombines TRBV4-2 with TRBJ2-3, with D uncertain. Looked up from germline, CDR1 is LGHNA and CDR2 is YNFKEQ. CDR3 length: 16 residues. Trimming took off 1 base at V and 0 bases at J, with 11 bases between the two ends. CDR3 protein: CASSQVDLTSTDTQYF. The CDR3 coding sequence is TGTGCCAGCAGCCAAGTTGACTTGACTAGCACAGATACGCAGTATTTT.

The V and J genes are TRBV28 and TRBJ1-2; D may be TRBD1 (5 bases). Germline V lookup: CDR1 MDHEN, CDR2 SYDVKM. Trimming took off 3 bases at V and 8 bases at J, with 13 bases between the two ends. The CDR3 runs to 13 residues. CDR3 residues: CASSFGHSRGYTF. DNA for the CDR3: TGTGCCAGCAGTTTTGGACACTCCCGGGGCTACACCTTC.

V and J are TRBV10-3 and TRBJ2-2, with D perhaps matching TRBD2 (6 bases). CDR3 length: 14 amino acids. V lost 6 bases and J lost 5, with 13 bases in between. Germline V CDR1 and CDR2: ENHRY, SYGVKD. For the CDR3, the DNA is TGTGCCATCAGGAAATCGGGGGAGACCGGGGAGCTGTTTTTT. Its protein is CAIRKSGETGELFF.

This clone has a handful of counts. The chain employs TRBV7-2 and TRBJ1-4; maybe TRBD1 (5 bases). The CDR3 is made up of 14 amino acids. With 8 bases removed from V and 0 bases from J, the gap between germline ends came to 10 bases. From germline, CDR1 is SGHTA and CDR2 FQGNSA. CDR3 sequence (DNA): TGTGCCAGCGCCATAGGGGCAACTAATGAAAAACTGTTTTTT. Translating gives CASAIGATNEKLFF.